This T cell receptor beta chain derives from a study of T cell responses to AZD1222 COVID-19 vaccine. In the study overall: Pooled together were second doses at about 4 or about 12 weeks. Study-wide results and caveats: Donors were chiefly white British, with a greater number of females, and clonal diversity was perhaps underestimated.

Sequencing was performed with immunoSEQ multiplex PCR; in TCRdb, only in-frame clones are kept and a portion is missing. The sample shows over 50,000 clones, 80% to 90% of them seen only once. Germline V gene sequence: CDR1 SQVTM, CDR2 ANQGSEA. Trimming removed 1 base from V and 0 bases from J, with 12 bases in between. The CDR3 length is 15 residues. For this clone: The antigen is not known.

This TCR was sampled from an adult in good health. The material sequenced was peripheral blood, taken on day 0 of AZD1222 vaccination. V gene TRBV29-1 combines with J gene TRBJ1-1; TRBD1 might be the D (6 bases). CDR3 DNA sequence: TGCAGCGTTGAAGGGGGGGCAGGAGTGAACACTGAAGCTTTCTTT. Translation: CSVEGGAGVNTEAFF. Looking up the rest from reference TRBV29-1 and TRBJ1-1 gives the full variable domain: SAVISQKPSRDICQRGTSLTIQCQVDSQVTMMFWYRQQPGQSLTLIATANQGSEATYESGFVIDKFPISRPNLTFSTLTVSNMSPEDSSIYLCSVEGGAGVNTEAFFGQGTRLTVV.